This T cell receptor (beta chain) was sequenced during a study of shared clonotypes between healthy human individuals. Regarding the study as a whole: The sharing of 5% to 6.5% of naive CD4 clonotypes was seen across a few donors. The study generally estimated greater richness for naive than memory subsets. Sample collection involved blood only; tissue repertoires are likely different.

The data were produced by immunoSEQ multiplex PCR, yet TCRdb's version contains in-frame clones alone and is incomplete. The top ten hold 0.36% of the sample, which has 2 million to 3 million clones, 93% seen once. A remark on this clone: What it binds is not known.

Germline V gene data show CDR1 as SEHNR and CDR2 as FQNEAQ (reference sequence). The CDR3 runs to 15 residues. Trimming shortened V by 2 bases and J by 8 bases, and 18 bases separated the two germline ends. Splitting the CD4+ cells yielded a CD45RA+ naive subset and a CD45RA-negative memory subset. The V gene is TRBV7-9, the J gene TRBJ1-1; no firm D call. The sample was naive CD4+ T cells from PBMCs. Indicated subset: CD45RA+ positively selected. The sequence came from a young man in good health. Some clones in this sample may be carry-over from other donors' samples. The CDR3 reads CASSLLGQAVQEAFF. DNA for the CDR3: TGTGCCAGCAGCTTATTGGGCCAGGCGGTCCAGGAAGCTTTCTTT.